This TCR beta chain was sequenced for a study of identical twins. MiXCR was run by TCRdb on the 5' RACE reads, yielding one entry per CDR3 protein. Here the sample spans 700,000 or so distinct CDR3 sequences, under 9% being singletons. The same data also contributed to another study, on yellow fever vaccine responses in identical twins.

This TCR was sampled from a young woman in good health. The sequenced material came from PBMCs.

CDR3 coding DNA: TGCAGCGTTGCAGGGTACTACGAGCAGTACTTC. Translated, it gives CSVAGYYEQYF. The genes are TRBV29-1 and TRBJ2-7; D is possibly TRBD1 (5 bases). The CDR3 loop spans 11 amino acids. CDR1 is SQVTM and CDR2 is ANQGSEA in the germline V gene. The V end lost 4 bases, the J end lost 3 bases, and 7 bases lay between the germline ends.